Each of the 13 T cell receptor beta chains below was sequenced from the same sample in a study of blood T cell repertoires in COVID-19. The assay was immunoSEQ multiplex PCR, and TCRdb's table has in-frame clones only and misses some. The sample has just under 45,000 clones; approximately 89% are singletons. Sequenced material: peripheral blood. The receptor set was obtained from a woman between 35 and 50 years old with acute or convalescent COVID-19.

This clone has just one count. V gene TRBV9 combines with J gene TRBJ2-1, with D possibly matching TRBD2 (6 bases). V was trimmed by 0 bases and J by 7 bases, leaving 11 bases between them. Germline V gene lookup returns CDR1 SGDLS and CDR2 YYNGEE. This CDR3 has 14 amino acids. The CDR3 DNA reads TGTGCCAGCAGCGTAGTGGAGGGAAGGAATGAGCAGTTCTTC. This encodes CASSVVEGRNEQFF.

J is TRBJ1-5 and V is TRBV2; TRBD1 aligns across 8 bases. Trimming removed 9 bases from V and 6 bases from J; junction bases left unmatched: 10. The length of the CDR3 is 14 residues. Germline lookup yields CDR1 SNHLY and CDR2 FYNNEI. In DNA, the CDR3 is TGTGCCAGTCTAAAGGCAGGGGGCGGTCAGCCCCAGCATTTT. Its translation: CASLKAGGGQPQHF.

CDR3: CASSWASNQPQHF. In DNA form, the CDR3 reads TGTGCCAGCAGTTGGGCTAGCAATCAGCCCCAGCATTTT. The chain has TRBV5-6 and TRBJ1-5; D not certain. In germline, CDR1 is SGHDT, CDR2 YYEEEE. CDR3 size: 13 residues. The germline V and J ends were trimmed by 5 bases and 0 bases, with 6 bases remaining between them.

The gene calls are TRBV6-5 and TRBJ2-7; D is undetermined. Germline-derived CDR1 and CDR2 are MNHEY and SVGAGI. CDR3 length: 15 amino acids. Trimming removed 5 bases at V and 3 bases at J, with 17 bases between. Written as DNA, the CDR3 is TGTGCCAGCAGTCCTGGGTGGGCTACGGACTACGAGCAGTACTTC. Translation: CASSPGWATDYEQYF.

The V call is TRBV30, the J call TRBJ1-6, with 10 nucleotides matching TRBD1. V lost 3 bases to trimming and J lost 4 bases; unmatched junction nucleotides: 9. Per germline, CDR1 GTSNPN and CDR2 SVGIG (reference sequence). This CDR3 is built from 17 residues. The CDR3 spells CAWRPGQGVWYNSPLHF. CDR3 in DNA: TGTGCCTGGAGACCAGGACAGGGGGTCTGGTATAATTCACCCCTCCACTTT.

This clone was observed a single time. The V gene is TRBV7-2, the J gene TRBJ1-2; 8 nucleotides line up with TRBD1. The germline V gene encodes CDR1 SGHTA and CDR2 FQGNSA. The CDR3 spans 15 residues. V shed 1 base and J 6 bases; nucleotides not matched to a gene: 7. The CDR3 region has the DNA TGTGCCAGCAGCTTAGGGGCAGGGGGCGGGAATGGCTACACCTTC. This translates into CASSLGAGGGNGYTF.

This clone was counted only a few times. The V gene is TRBV28, the J gene TRBJ2-1, with 7 bases aligning to TRBD2. Germline assignment: CDR1 MDHEN and CDR2 SYDVKM. CDR3 length: 15 residues. V lost 6 bases, J lost 4 bases, and 9 bases stayed unmatched. This chain's CDR3 is CASSLLGGEYNEQFF. DNA of the CDR3: TGTGCCAGCAGCCTACTTGGGGGGGAGTACAATGAGCAGTTCTTC.

This clone was detected only a few times. The chain joins TRBV19 to TRBJ1-1, with D maybe TRBD1 (6 bases). V lost 3 bases and J 4 bases, leaving 12 bases between the germline ends. CDR1 is LNHDA and CDR2 is SQIVND in the germline V gene (reference sequence). This CDR3 has 14 amino acids. CDR3 protein: CASSIKTGGTEAFF. The CDR3 coding sequence is TGTGCCAGTAGTATCAAGACAGGAGGCACTGAAGCTTTCTTT.

The chain links TRBV2 to TRBJ2-7, with a tentative D call TRBD2 (5 bases). The CDR3 runs to 13 residues. Germline loops: CDR1 SNHLY, CDR2 FYNNEI. The V end was cut by 4 bases, the J end by 0 bases, with 7 bases between. The CDR3 nucleotides read TGTGCCAGCAGTGGGCGGGCCTCCTACGAGCAGTACTTC. This gives the protein CASSGRASYEQYF.

The CDR3 DNA reads as TGTGCCAGCAGTTCCGCGGGGACAGGGGTCACCTACGAGCAGTACTTC. Translated: CASSSAGTGVTYEQYF. The chain uses TRBV28 and TRBJ2-7, with 10 bases matching TRBD1. There are 16 residues in the CDR3. Germline V lookup: CDR1 MDHEN, CDR2 SYDVKM. Trimming cost V 4 bases and J 2 bases; bases outside gene matches: 8. Full variable domain (missing parts from reference TRBV28 and TRBJ2-7): DVKVTQSSRYLVKRTGEKVFLECVQDMDHENMFWYRQDPGLGLRLIYFSYDVKMKEKGDIPEGYSVSREKKERFSLILESASTNQTSMYLCASSSAGTGVTYEQYFGPGTRLTVT.

This clone has just one count. V usage is TRBV12-5 and J usage is TRBJ1-1, with D maybe TRBD1 (6 bases). The CDR3 consists of 16 residues. Germline CDR1 is LGHNT and CDR2 is FRNRAP. Trimming pared 7 bases from V and 0 bases from J, leaving 18 bases between. The CDR3 DNA follows: TGTGCTAGTGCCCCGCGGGGGGCCGGGGTGAACACTGAAGCTTTCTTT. It yields the protein CASAPRGAGVNTEAFF.

The chain has TRBV29-1 and TRBJ1-1; possible D gene TRBD1, 5 bases. Germline V gives CDR1 SQVTM, CDR2 ANQGSEA. The CDR3 has 16 residues. Trimming cost V 4 bases and J 1 base, with 19 bases left between them. In DNA form, the CDR3 reads TGCAGCGTTGTTGGTCGTGGGGGGGTAGGGAACACTGAAGCTTTCTTT. Encoded protein: CSVVGRGGVGNTEAFF.

This clone occurred once. The J gene is TRBJ2-2, the V gene TRBV9; weak D call: TRBD2 (7 bases). Germline-derived CDR1 and CDR2 are SGDLS and YYNGEE. The CDR3 extends over 16 amino acids. The V end was cut by 5 bases, the J end by 7 bases, with 21 bases between. CDR3 bases: TGTGCCAGCAGTCGTATATCTAGGGGGGGAATCGGGGAGCTGTTTTTT. It is translated as CASSRISRGGIGELFF.